The T cell receptor beta chain under discussion was sequenced for a study of memory CD4+ T cells and cytomegalovirus serostatus. Background on the study: Of the healthy Belgian adults, 9 were CMV seropositive and 20 to 25 seronegative. General study points: Suggested: most of the CMV-linked TCR signature lies in CD4+ memory cells.

Concerning this clone itself: Its cognate antigen is unknown.

The germline CDR1 and CDR2 sequences are SGHRS and YFSETQ. The CDR3 extends over 15 amino acids. After removal of 4 bases from V and 5 bases from J, the junction contained 8 bases not matched to a gene. Per the original methods: Out-of-frame sequences were removed, leaving a few million distinct TCRbeta sequences. Measured with immunoSEQ multiplex PCR; TCRdb has only the in-frame clones, and not every one. V and J calls and clone size follow that table, whereas D and trimming were derived from the DNA. The table shows 45,000 to 65,000 clones, with 65% to 80% occurring only once. Single viable CD3+CD4+CD8-CD45RO+ cells were sorted as the memory CD4+ T cells.

The specimen sequenced was memory CD4+ T cells from blood. This clonotype was obtained from an adult in good health and CMV-seropositive. The chain links TRBV5-1 to TRBJ2-5, with TRBD1 identical over 10 bases. The CDR3 DNA reads TGCGCCAGCAGCCGGGACAGGGGTAATTCGGAGACCCAGTACTTC. This codes for CASSRDRGNSETQYF.